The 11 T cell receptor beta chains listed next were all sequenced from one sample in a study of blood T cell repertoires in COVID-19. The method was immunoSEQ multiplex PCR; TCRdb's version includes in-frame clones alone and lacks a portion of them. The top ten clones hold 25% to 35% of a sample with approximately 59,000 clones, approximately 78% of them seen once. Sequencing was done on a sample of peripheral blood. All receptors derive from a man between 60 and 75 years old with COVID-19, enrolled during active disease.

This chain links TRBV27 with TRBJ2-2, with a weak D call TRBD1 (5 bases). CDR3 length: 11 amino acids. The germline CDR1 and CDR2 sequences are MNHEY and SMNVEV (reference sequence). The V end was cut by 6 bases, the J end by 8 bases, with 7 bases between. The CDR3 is CASRTGGELFF. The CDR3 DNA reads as TGTGCCAGCAGAACAGGAGGGGAGCTGTTTTTT.

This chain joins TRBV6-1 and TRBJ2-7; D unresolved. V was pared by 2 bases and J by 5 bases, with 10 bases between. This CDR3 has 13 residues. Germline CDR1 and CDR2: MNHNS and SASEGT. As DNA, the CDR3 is TGTGCCAGCAGTGAACGAGATCGAGACGAGCAGTACTTC. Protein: CASSERDRDEQYF.

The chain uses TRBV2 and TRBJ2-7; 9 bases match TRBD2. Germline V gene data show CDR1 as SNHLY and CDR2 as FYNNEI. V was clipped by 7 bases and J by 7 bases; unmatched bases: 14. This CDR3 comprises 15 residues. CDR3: CASIPARTSAGEQYF. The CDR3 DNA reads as TGTGCCAGCATCCCCGCCAGGACTAGCGCGGGGGAGCAGTACTTC. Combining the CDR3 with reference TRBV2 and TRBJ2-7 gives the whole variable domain EPEVTQTPSHQVTQMGQEVILRCVPISNHLYFYWYRQILGQKVEFLVSFYNNEISEKSEIFDDQFSVERPDGSNFTLKIRSTKLEDSAMYFCASIPARTSAGEQYFGPGTRLTVT.

The DNA of the CDR3 is TGTGCCAGCAGCTTGGGGACAGTTGTTGGAGAGACCCAGTACTTC. Translation gives CASSLGTVVGETQYF. This chain joins TRBV11-3 and TRBJ2-5; 7 bases align to TRBD1. The germline V gene has CDR1 SGHNT and CDR2 YENEEA. The CDR3 covers 15 residues. V shed 3 bases and J 4 bases; nucleotides not matched to a gene: 8.

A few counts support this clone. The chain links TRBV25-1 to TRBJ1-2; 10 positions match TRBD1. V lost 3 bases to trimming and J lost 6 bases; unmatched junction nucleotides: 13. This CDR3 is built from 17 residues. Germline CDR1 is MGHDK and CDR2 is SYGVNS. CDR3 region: CASSDLLGGGQGDGYTF. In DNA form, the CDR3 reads TGTGCCAGCAGTGATCTGCTCGGGGGAGGACAGGGGGATGGCTACACCTTC.

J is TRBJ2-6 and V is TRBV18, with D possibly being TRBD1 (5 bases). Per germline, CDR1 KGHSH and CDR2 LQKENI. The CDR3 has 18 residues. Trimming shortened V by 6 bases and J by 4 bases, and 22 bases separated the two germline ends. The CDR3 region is CASSTIRGSVRGANVLTF. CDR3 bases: TGTGCCAGCTCCACGATAAGGGGATCAGTCCGGGGGGCCAACGTCCTGACTTTC.

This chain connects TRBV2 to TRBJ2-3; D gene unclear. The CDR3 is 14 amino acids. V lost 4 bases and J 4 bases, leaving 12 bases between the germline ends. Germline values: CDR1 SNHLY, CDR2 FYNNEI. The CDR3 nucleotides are TGTGCCAGCAGTGCTCGCAGCGCCGCAGATACGCAGTATTTT. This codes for CASSARSAADTQYF.

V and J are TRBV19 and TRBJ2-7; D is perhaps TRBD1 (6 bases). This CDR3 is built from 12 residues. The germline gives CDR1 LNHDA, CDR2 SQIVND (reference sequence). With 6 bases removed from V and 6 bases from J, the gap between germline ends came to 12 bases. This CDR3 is CASRDRDLEQYF. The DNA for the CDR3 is TGTGCCAGTAGGGACAGAGACCTCGAGCAGTACTTC.

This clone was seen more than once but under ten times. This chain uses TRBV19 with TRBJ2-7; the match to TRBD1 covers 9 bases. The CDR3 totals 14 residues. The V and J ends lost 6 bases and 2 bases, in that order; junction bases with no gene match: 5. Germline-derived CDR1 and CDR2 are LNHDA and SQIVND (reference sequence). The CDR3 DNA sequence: TGTGCCAGTAGACGGACAGGGGTTACCTACGAGCAGTACTTC. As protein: CASRRTGVTYEQYF.

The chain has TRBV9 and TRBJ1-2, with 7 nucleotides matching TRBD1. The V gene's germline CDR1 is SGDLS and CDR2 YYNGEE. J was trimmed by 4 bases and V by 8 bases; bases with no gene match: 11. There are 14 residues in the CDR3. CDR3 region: CARGQVITLYGYTF. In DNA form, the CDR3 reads TGTGCCAGAGGACAGGTCATTACACTCTATGGCTACACCTTC.

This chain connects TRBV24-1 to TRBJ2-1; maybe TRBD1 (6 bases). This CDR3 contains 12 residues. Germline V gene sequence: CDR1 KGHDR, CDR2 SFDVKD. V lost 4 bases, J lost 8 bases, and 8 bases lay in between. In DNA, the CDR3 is TGTGCCACCAGTGAACAGGGTCATGAGCAGTTCTTC. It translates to CATSEQGHEQFF.